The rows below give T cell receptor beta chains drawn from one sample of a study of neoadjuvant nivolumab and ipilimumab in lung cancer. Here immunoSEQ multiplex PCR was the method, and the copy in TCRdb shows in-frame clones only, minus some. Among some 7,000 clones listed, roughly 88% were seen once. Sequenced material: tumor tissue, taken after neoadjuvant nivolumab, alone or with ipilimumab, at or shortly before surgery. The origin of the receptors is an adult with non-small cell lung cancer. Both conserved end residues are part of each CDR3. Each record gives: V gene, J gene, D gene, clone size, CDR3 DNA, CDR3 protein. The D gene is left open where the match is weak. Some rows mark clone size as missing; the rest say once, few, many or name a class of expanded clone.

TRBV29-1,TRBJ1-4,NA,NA,TGCAGCGTTGGACCTGCTCATAATGAAAAACTGTTTTTT,CSVGPAHNEKLFF
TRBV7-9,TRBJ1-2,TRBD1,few,TGTGCCAGCAGCTTGTTACAGGGGGCCACCGAGGGTGGCTACACCTTC,CASSLLQGATEGGYTF
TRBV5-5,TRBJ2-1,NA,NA,TGTGCCAGCTCCCCCAGTACGGGGTACAATGAGCAGTTCTTC,CASSPSTGYNEQFF
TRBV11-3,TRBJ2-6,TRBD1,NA,TGTGCCAGCAGCTCCGGGACAGGTTCATCCGGGGCCAACGTCCTGACTTTC,CASSSGTGSSGANVLTF
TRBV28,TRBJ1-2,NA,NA,TGTGCCAGCAGACCCGTGGAGGCCGGCGGGGGCTACACCTTC,CASRPVEAGGGYTF
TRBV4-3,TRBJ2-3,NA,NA,TGCGCCAGCAGCCAGGACTTGGACAGTAGCACAGATACGCAGTATTTT,CASSQDLDSSTDTQYF
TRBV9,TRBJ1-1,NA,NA,TGTGCCAGCAGCACGTCCGGGACTTCCAACACTGAAGCTTTCTTT,CASSTSGTSNTEAFF
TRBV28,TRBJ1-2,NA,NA,TGTGCCAGCAGTTTAATGCTGGCGGACTATGGCTACACCTTC,CASSLMLADYGYTF
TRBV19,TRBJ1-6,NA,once,TGTGCCAGTACCAAAGAACCAAACCGTGGTTCACCCCTCCACTTT,CASTKEPNRGSPLHF
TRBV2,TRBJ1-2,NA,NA,TGTGCCAGCCTGATGTGGGAAGGCTATGGCTACACCTTC,CASLMWEGYGYTF
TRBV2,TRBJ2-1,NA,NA,TGTGCCAGCAGTTCCCCGTACAATGAGCAGTTCTTC,CASSSPYNEQFF
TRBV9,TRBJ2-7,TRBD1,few,TGTGCCAGCAGCTCCGGGACAGGGGGACCCTACGAGCAGTACTTC,CASSSGTGGPYEQYF
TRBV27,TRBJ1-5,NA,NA,TGTGCCAGCAGTGACCTACAGGGTGTCGGGATACCCCAGCATTTT,CASSDLQGVGIPQHF
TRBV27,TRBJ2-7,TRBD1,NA,TGTGCCAGCAGTTACGAGACAGGGGAGGTTTTAGACGAGCAGTACTTC,CASSYETGEVLDEQYF
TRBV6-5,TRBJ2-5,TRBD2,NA,TGTGCCAGCAGAACTAGCGGGCAGAACCAAGAGACCCAGTACTTC,CASRTSGQNQETQYF
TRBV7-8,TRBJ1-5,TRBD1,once,TGTGCCAGCAGCCCCACGGCGTCGACAGGGATTAATCAGCCCCAGCATTTT,CASSPTASTGINQPQHF
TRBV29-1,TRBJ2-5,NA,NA,TGCAGCGTTTTATTTGGGCAAGAGACCCAGTACTTC,CSVLFGQETQYF
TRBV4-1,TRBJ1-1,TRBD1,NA,TGCGCCAGCAGCCAATGGATCGGACAGGGGGATGTGGATGCTTTCTTT,CASSQWIGQGDVDAFF
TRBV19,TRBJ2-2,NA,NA,TGTGCCAGTAGCGAGAACACCGGGGAGCTGTTTTTT,CASSENTGELFF
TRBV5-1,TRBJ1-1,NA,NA,TGCGCCAGCAGCTTTTCGCGGGATCGTATCACTGAAGCTTTCTTT,CASSFSRDRITEAFF
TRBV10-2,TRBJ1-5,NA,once,TGCGCCAGCAGGCCGGGACTTGATCAGCCCCAGCATTTT,CASRPGLDQPQHF
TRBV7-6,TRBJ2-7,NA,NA,TGTGCCAGCAGCTTAGGGACAGTATCCCCTTCCGAGCAGTACTTC,CASSLGTVSPSEQYF
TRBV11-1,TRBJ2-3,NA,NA,TGTGCCAGCAGCCGCGGGGGACAGAGCACAGATACGCAGTATTTT,CASSRGGQSTDTQYF
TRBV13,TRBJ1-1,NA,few,TGTGCCAGCAGCTTAGTGGGTGGCACTGAAGCTTTCTTT,CASSLVGGTEAFF
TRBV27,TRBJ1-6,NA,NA,TGTGCCAGCAGTTTAGGCGCAGTCTGGAATTCACCCCTCCACTTT,CASSLGAVWNSPLHF
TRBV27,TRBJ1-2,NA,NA,TGTGCCAGCAGTCCCCTCAGGGGACTGGGTGGCTACACCTTC,CASSPLRGLGGYTF
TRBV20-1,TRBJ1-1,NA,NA,TGCAGTGCTGTTGACATTACTGAAGCTTTCTTT,CSAVDITEAFF
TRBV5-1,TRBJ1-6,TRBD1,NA,TGCGCCAGCACCGAGAGGACAGGGGACGGCTCACCCCTCCACTTT,CASTERTGDGSPLHF
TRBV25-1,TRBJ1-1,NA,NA,TGTGCCAGCAGTGCCCGCGAGGCCGCCGCAGCTTTCTTT,CASSAREAAAAFF
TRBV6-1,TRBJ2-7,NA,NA,TGTGCCAGCAAACGCAGTTCGGGGGCTGAAGAGCAGTACTTC,CASKRSSGAEEQYF
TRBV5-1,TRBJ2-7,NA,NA,TGCGCCAGCACTTTAGACCGTCCAGACACCTACGAGCAGTACTTC,CASTLDRPDTYEQYF
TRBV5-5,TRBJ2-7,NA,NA,TGTGCCAGCAGCCACGGAACTAGGTCGGCCGAGCAGTACTTC,CASSHGTRSAEQYF
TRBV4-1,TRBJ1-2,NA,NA,TGCGCCAGCAGTCGGGAAGAGGGGGGGAGCTATGGCTACACCTTC,CASSREEGGSYGYTF
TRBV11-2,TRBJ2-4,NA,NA,TGTGCCAGCAGCTTCCCCGACAGCAAAGTAAACATTCAGTACTTC,CASSFPDSKVNIQYF
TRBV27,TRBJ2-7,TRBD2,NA,TGTGCCAGCAGTCTCCGGGGGGGATCCTACGAGCAGTACTTC,CASSLRGGSYEQYF
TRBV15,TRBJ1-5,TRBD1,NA,TGTGCCACCAGCAGACTACAGGGGGGATATCAGCCCCAGCATTTT,CATSRLQGGYQPQHF
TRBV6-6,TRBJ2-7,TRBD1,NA,TGTGCCACTACGGGACAGGGTTCCTACGAGCAGTACTTC,CATTGQGSYEQYF
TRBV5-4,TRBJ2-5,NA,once,TGTGCCAGCACCCACCCGGACGACGGGACCCAGTACTTC,CASTHPDDGTQYF
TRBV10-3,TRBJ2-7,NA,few,TGTGCCATCAGTGAGCGGTCAGTCTACGAGCAGTACTTC,CAISERSVYEQYF
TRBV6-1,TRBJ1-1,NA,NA,TGTGCCAGCAGTACTACGCAGTACACTGAAGCTTTCTTT,CASSTTQYTEAFF
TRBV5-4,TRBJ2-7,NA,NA,TGTGCCAGCAGCTTCGCAGGGGATGGATACGAGCAGTACTTC,CASSFAGDGYEQYF
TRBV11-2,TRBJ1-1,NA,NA,TGTGCCAGCAGCTTAGTGTCACCAAACACTGAAGCTTTCTTT,CASSLVSPNTEAFF
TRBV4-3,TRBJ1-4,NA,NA,TGCGCCAGCAGCCAACGGGGGATTGAAAAACTGTTTTTT,CASSQRGIEKLFF
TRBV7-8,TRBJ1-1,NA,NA,TGTGCCAGCAGCTTAGTGGTGACCATGAACACTGAAGCTTTCTTT,CASSLVVTMNTEAFF
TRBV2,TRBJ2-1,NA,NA,TGTGCCAGCAGGCCTGGGATCAACTCCTACAATGAGCAGTTCTTC,CASRPGINSYNEQFF
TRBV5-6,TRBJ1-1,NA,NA,TGTGCCAGCAGCTTGGCAGGGACCATGAACACTGAAGCTTTCTTT,CASSLAGTMNTEAFF
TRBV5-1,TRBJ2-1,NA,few,TGCGCCAGCAGCTTGGCGGGGGCATTGGGGAATGAGCAGTTCTTC,CASSLAGALGNEQFF
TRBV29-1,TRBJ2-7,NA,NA,TGCAGCGTCGGACAGAACTACGAGCAGTACTTC,CSVGQNYEQYF
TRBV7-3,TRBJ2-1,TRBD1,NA,TGTGCCAGCAGTCCTGCCCAGGGGGCCTACAATGAGCAGTTCTTC,CASSPAQGAYNEQFF
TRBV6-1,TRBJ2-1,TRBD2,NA,TGTGCCAGCAGTGAATCGGGACTAGCGGGTAATGAGCAGTTCTTC,CASSESGLAGNEQFF
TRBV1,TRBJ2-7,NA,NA,TGCACCAGCAGCCAAGGTAATACCTACGAGCAGTACTTC,CTSSQGNTYEQYF
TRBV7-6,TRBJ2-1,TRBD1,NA,TGTGCCAGCCGCTTGGAAGGGACAGGTCCCTTCGTGGGGAGCAATGAGCAGTTCTTC,CASRLEGTGPFVGSNEQFF
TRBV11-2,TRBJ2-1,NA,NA,TGTGCCAGCAGCTTAGACAGACTAGTGGGTGAGCAGTTCTTC,CASSLDRLVGEQFF
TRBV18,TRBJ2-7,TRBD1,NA,TGTGCCAGCTCACCTACAGGGGAAGGGCAGTACTTC,CASSPTGEGQYF
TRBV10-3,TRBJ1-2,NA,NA,TGTGCCATAAGGTCCGCGGGGTCTGGCTATGGCTACACCTTC,CAIRSAGSGYGYTF
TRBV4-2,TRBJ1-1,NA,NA,TGTGCCAGCAGCCAACTGGGCGTACCGGGGACTGAAGCTTTCTTT,CASSQLGVPGTEAFF
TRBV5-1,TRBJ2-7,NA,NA,TGCGCCAGCAGCTTGGCCCCGATGGTGAAAAACGAGCAGTACTTC,CASSLAPMVKNEQYF
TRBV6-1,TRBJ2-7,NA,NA,TGTGCCAGCAGTGTGACAGTCTACGAGCAGTACTTC,CASSVTVYEQYF